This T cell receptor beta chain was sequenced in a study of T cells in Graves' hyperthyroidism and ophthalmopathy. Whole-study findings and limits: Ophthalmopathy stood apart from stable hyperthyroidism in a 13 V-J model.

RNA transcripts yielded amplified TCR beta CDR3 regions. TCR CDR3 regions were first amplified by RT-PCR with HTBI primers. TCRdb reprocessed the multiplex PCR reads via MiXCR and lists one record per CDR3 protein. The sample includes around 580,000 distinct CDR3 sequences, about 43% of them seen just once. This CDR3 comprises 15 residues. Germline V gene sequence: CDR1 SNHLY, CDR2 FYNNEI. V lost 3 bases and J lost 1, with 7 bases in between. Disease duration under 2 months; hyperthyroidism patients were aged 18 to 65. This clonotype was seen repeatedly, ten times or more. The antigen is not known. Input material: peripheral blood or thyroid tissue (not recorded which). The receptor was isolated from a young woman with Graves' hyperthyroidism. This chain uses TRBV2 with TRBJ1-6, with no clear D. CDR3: CASSEMASYNSPLHF. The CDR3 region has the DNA TGTGCCAGCAGTGAGATGGCTTCCTATAATTCACCCCTCCACTTT.